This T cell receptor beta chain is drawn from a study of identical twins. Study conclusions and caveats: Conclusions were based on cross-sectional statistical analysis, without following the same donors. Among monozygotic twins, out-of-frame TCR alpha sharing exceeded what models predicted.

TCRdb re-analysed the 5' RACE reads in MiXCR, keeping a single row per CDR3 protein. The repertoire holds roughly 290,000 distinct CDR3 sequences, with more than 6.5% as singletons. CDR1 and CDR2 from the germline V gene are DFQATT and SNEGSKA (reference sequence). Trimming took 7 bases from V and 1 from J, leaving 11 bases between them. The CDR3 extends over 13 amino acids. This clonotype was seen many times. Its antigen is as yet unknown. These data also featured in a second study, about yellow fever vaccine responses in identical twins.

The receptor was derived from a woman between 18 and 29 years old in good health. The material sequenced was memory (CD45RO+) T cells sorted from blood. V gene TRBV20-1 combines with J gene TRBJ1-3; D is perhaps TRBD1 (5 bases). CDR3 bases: TGCAGTGGGGAGGGGTATTCTGGAAACACCATATATTTT. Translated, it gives CSGEGYSGNTIYF.